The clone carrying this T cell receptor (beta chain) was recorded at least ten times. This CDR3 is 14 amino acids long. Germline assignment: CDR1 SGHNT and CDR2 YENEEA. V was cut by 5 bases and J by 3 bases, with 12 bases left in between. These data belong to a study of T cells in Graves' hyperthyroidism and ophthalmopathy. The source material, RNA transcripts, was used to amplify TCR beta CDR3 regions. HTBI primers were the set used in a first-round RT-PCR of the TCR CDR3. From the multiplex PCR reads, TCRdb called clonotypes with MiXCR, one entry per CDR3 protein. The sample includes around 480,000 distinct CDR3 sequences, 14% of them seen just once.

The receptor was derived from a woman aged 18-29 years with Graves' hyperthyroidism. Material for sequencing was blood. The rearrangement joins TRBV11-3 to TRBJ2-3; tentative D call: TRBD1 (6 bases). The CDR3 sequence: CASSRRTGTDTQYF. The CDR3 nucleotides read TGTGCCAGCAGCCGCAGAACAGGGACAGATACGCAGTATTTT.